The 7 T cell receptor beta chains reported below all come from one sample, sequenced in a study of cytomegalovirus exposure and HLA in healthy donors. PCR primers comprised 60 Vbeta and 13 Jbeta primers. The method was immunoSEQ multiplex PCR; TCRdb's version includes in-frame clones alone and lacks a portion of them. The profile covers about 110,000 clones, with roughly 80% appearing a single time and 3.6% taken by the ten largest. Sequenced input: PBMCs. These receptors came from a man in his 60s in good health and CMV-seronegative.

V is TRBV5-1 and J is TRBJ2-3; 11 bases align to TRBD2. With 2 bases clipped from V and 0 bases from J, the junction kept 2 bases outside the gene matches. The length of the CDR3 is 16 residues. Germline V gene sequence: CDR1 SGHRS, CDR2 YFSETQ. The CDR3 coding sequence is TGCGCCAGCAGCTTACTAGCGGGGGCCAGCACAGATACGCAGTATTTT. This gives the protein CASSLLAGASTDTQYF.

J is TRBJ1-2 and V is TRBV28; TRBD1 might be the D (5 bases). Germline CDR1 MDHEN, CDR2 SYDVKM. The V gene lost 7 bases and the J gene lost 6 bases, with 12 bases spanning the gap. This CDR3 comprises 12 residues. In DNA, the CDR3 is TGTGCCAGCACCCTCCAGGGCCATGGCTACACCTTC. Translated: CASTLQGHGYTF.

This chain joins TRBV7-6 and TRBJ2-5; D might be TRBD2 (7 bases). The CDR3 sequence is 16 residues long. Germline V gene lookup returns CDR1 SGHVS and CDR2 FNYEAQ. The V end was cut by 4 bases, the J end by 6 bases, with 21 bases between. The CDR3 DNA reads as TGTGCCAGCAGCTCCTCCGGGGGGCAGGGAATCCAGACCCAGTACTTC. It encodes CASSSSGGQGIQTQYF.

This clone has more than one count but fewer than ten. This chain links TRBV5-4 with TRBJ1-1; the match to TRBD1 covers 11 bases. Trimming cost V 3 bases and J 1 base; bases outside gene matches: 5. The CDR3 is 16 residues long. Germline CDR1 and CDR2: SGHNT and YYREEE (reference sequence). The CDR3 loop reads CASSSRTGGGNTEAFF. For the CDR3, the DNA is TGTGCCAGCAGCTCCCGGACAGGGGGCGGGAACACTGAAGCTTTCTTT.

This sequence joins TRBV7-9 and TRBJ2-1; unclear D gene. Between the trimmed V and J ends, which lost 5 bases and 9 bases, there was a span of 8 bases. The length of the CDR3 is 11 residues. CDR1 SEHNR and CDR2 FQNEAQ come from the germline V gene (reference sequence). This CDR3 reads CASSQSLEQFF. The CDR3 DNA sequence: TGTGCCAGCAGCCAAAGCCTTGAGCAGTTCTTC.

The V gene is TRBV5-1, the J gene TRBJ1-4, with 10 bases identical to TRBD1. The V gene end was trimmed by 4 bases and the J gene end by 7 bases; junction bases not matched to a gene: 1. Looked up from germline, CDR1 is SGHRS and CDR2 is YFSETQ. This CDR3 contains 13 residues. CDR3 protein: CASSRDRGEKLFF. The CDR3 DNA sequence: TGCGCCAGCAGCAGGGACAGGGGTGAAAAACTGTTTTTT.

In its sample, this clone was seen a few times. V usage is TRBV28 and J usage is TRBJ1-5; no clear D gene. This CDR3 is 13 amino acids long. Germline V CDR1 and CDR2: MDHEN, SYDVKM. Trimming left V 8 bases short and J 2 bases short, with 10 bases between. The CDR3 coding sequence is TGTGCCAGCGGGTGGGGAGGCAATCAGCCCCAGCATTTT. Translating it yields CASGWGGNQPQHF.